These 22 T cell receptor beta chains originate from one sample sequenced in a study of human T cells and chemical hapten exposure. TCRdb fed the RACE reads into MiXCR, producing one record per CDR3 protein. Among more than 150,000 distinct CDR3 sequences listed, 25% to 30% were seen once. Time point indicated: pre-sensitization, week 0. The treatment here: therapeutic diphenylcyclopropenone sensitization with weekly scalp DPC. The sample in question was whole blood, obtained in connection with sensitization to the hapten diphenylcyclopropenone (DPC). All receptors come from a woman aged 25 to 39 with alopecia areata. Some clones in this sample may be carry-over from other donors' samples.

J is TRBJ2-7 and V is TRBV12-5; the D gene is possibly TRBD1 (6 bases). The germline V and J ends were trimmed by 11 bases and 0 bases, with 17 bases remaining between them. Germline-derived CDR1 and CDR2 are LGHNT and FRNRAP. This CDR3 has 14 amino acids. The CDR3 nucleotides are TGTGCTGTCCCGAGGGGGTACCCCTCCTACGAGCAGTACTTC. Translating gives CAVPRGYPSYEQYF. Drawing the rest from reference TRBV12-5 and TRBJ2-7, the complete variable domain is DARVTQTPRHKVTEMGQEVTMRCQPILGHNTVFWYRQTMMQGLELLAYFRNRAPLDDSGMPKDRFSAEMPDATLATLKIQPSEPRDSAVYFCAVPRGYPSYEQYFGPGTRLTVT.

This chain joins TRBV28 and TRBJ1-2; maybe TRBD1 (5 bases). Trimming pared 3 bases from V and 8 bases from J, leaving 13 bases between. Germline CDR1 and CDR2: MDHEN and SYDVKM. The CDR3 contains 13 residues. CDR3 protein: CASSFSGLGGYTF. The CDR3 region has the DNA TGTGCCAGCAGTTTTTCAGGGTTGGGAGGCTACACCTTC.

Turning to this clonotype: Since no conserved phenylalanine or tryptophan closes the CDR3, a read error is the likely cause. The DNA is omitted, as the CDR3 cannot be located on it reliably, and the CDR3 follows TCRdb's listing. The chain links TRBV24-1 to TRBJ1-2. 13 amino acids form the CDR3, both terminal residues included. CDR1 is KGHDR, CDR2 SFDVKD, per germline. CDR3 amino acids: CATSDLRPNWREI.

V and J are TRBV9 and TRBJ2-3; D possibly corresponds to TRBD2 (6 bases). Germline CDR1 is SGDLS and CDR2 is YYNGEE. This CDR3 contains 17 residues. V was clipped by 3 bases and J by 0 bases, with 17 bases between them. The CDR3 DNA reads as TGTGCCAGCAGCGCCGAGGGGAGGAGGACCAGCACAGATACGCAGTATTTT. This codes for CASSAEGRRTSTDTQYF.

CDR3 amino acids: CASSKGTTQIYTDTQYF. For the CDR3, the DNA is TGTGCCAGCAGCAAGGGGACAACTCAGATTTACACAGATACGCAGTATTTT. This rearrangement joins TRBV7-9 to TRBJ2-3; D possibly corresponds to TRBD1 (6 bases). The CDR3 covers 17 residues. Germline CDR1 and CDR2: SEHNR and FQNEAQ (reference sequence). V was pared by 5 bases and J by 2 bases, with 20 bases between.

This clonotype was picked up a small number of times. The rearrangement links TRBV6-6 to TRBJ2-2, with 8 bases aligning to TRBD1. The CDR3 runs 15 residues. V shed 4 bases and J 6 bases; nucleotides not matched to a gene: 7. The germline V gene encodes CDR1 MNHNY and CDR2 SVGAGI (reference sequence). CDR3 sequence: CASSFRQGRSGELFF. CDR3 sequence (DNA): TGTGCCAGCAGTTTCCGACAGGGGAGGTCCGGGGAGCTGTTTTTT.

The CDR3 sequence: CASFQGTMNTEAFF. The CDR3 DNA follows: TGTGCCAGCTTCCAGGGAACGATGAACACTGAAGCTTTCTTT. The V call is TRBV7-9, the J call TRBJ1-1; possible D gene TRBD1, 5 bases. In germline, CDR1 is SEHNR, CDR2 FQNEAQ (reference sequence). The V end lost 8 bases, the J end lost 0 bases, and 13 bases lay between the germline ends. The CDR3 runs 14 residues.

The CDR3 sequence is CAISESRGSPYEQYF. The CDR3 DNA sequence: TGTGCCATCAGTGAGTCTAGGGGCAGCCCCTACGAGCAGTACTTC. The chain carries TRBV10-3 and TRBJ2-7; the D gene is possibly TRBD1 (5 bases). Trimming left V 0 bases short and J 2 bases short, with 11 bases between. The CDR3 has 15 amino acids. Looked up from germline, CDR1 is ENHRY and CDR2 is SYGVKD.

This clonotype has more than one count but fewer than ten. The V call is TRBV28, the J call TRBJ2-7; the D is unclear. Trimming took off 6 bases at V and 3 bases at J, with 6 bases between the two ends. Germline CDR1 MDHEN, CDR2 SYDVKM. This CDR3 has 11 residues. CDR3 in DNA: TGTGCCAGCAGGACCCTCTACGAGCAGTACTTC. It encodes CASRTLYEQYF.

The chain links TRBV12-3 or TRBV12-4 to TRBJ1-5, with 7 bases aligning to TRBD1. J was trimmed by 3 bases and V by 2 bases; bases with no gene match: 7. The CDR3 is 16 amino acids. The chain's CDR3 is CASSLMAGGLNQPQHF. CDR3 DNA: TGTGCCAGCAGTTTAATGGCAGGGGGGCTCAATCAGCCCCAGCATTTT.

The V call is TRBV20-1, the J call TRBJ1-1; TRBD1 might be the D (5 bases). The CDR3 length is 13 residues. The ends were cut back, 2 bases at V and 3 bases at J, with 10 bases in the middle. Germline V gives CDR1 DFQATT, CDR2 SNEGSKA (reference sequence). The CDR3 is CSARMGRDTEAFF. The CDR3 bases are TGCAGTGCTAGAATGGGCAGGGACACTGAAGCTTTCTTT.

This clonotype was recorded a few times. The CDR3 is CASSERQTNQPQHF. Written as DNA, the CDR3 is TGTGCCAGCAGCGAAAGACAGACCAATCAGCCCCAGCATTTT. The chain has TRBV28 and TRBJ1-5, with D possibly matching TRBD1 (5 bases). The CDR3 has 14 amino acids. Germline V gene data show CDR1 as MDHEN and CDR2 as SYDVKM. Trimming cost V 6 bases and J 3 bases, with 12 bases left between them.

V is TRBV7-2 and J is TRBJ2-5; 7 bases align to TRBD2. Germline V lookup: CDR1 SGHTA, CDR2 FQGNSA. With 1 base clipped from V and 6 bases from J, the junction kept 5 bases outside the gene matches. The CDR3 spans 14 residues. CDR3 residues: CASSLDTGGKTQYF. The CDR3 region has the DNA TGTGCCAGCAGCTTAGATACGGGGGGTAAGACCCAGTACTTC.

The chain employs TRBV4-3 and TRBJ2-4, with 12 bases identical to TRBD2. V was clipped by 3 bases and J by 1 base; unmatched bases: 7. The germline V gene has CDR1 LGHNA and CDR2 YSLEER. The CDR3 loop spans 18 amino acids. CDR3 bases: TGCGCCAGCAGCCAGGGACTAGCGGGCCGAGGGGCCAAAAACATTCAGTACTTC. Its protein is CASSQGLAGRGAKNIQYF.

The table lists this clonotype with a few counts. The chain recombines TRBV5-1 with TRBJ2-5, with D possibly matching TRBD2 (5 bases). V gave up 5 bases and J gave up 2 bases, with 7 bases separating them. Germline-derived CDR1 and CDR2 are SGHRS and YFSETQ. The CDR3 sequence is 12 residues long. This chain's CDR3 is CASRSGQETQYF. The CDR3 bases are TGCGCCAGCAGATCGGGGCAAGAGACCCAGTACTTC.

In this sample, this clonotype turned up a few times. The chain joins TRBV12-3 or TRBV12-4 to TRBJ1-1; no clear D. CDR3 size: 11 residues. V was pared by 5 bases and J by 9 bases, with 10 bases between. This chain's CDR3 is CASSPSKKAFF. The DNA of the CDR3 is TGTGCCAGCAGTCCCAGTAAAAAAGCTTTCTTT.

The V call is TRBV27, the J call TRBJ1-4; D is possibly TRBD1 (6 bases). The V end lost 6 bases, the J end lost 2 bases, and 16 bases lay between the germline ends. The CDR3 has 16 amino acids. Germline V gene data show CDR1 as MNHEY and CDR2 as SMNVEV (reference sequence). The CDR3 loop is CASRVQGTSTNEKLFF. The CDR3 nucleotides are TGTGCCAGCAGGGTACAGGGAACTAGTACTAATGAAAAACTGTTTTTT.

This clonotype was picked up a small number of times. The J gene is TRBJ1-1, the V gene TRBV7-9; D perhaps matches TRBD1 (5 bases). The CDR3 is 14 residues long. The germline gives CDR1 SEHNR, CDR2 FQNEAQ (reference sequence). V was trimmed by 3 bases and J by 5 bases, leaving 13 bases between them. The DNA of the CDR3 is TGTGCCAGCAGCTTTAGGGGTCGGGAAACTGAAGCTTTCTTT. Its protein product is CASSFRGRETEAFF.

The chain couples TRBV10-1 to TRBJ2-7; weak D call: TRBD2 (5 bases). The CDR3 totals 14 residues. The germline V gene encodes CDR1 WNHNN and CDR2 SYGVQD (reference sequence). V was shortened by 2 bases and J by 2 bases, with 10 bases between the two germline ends. The CDR3, as DNA: TGCGCCAGCAGTGAGGGGCGGGCCCCCTACGAGCAGTACTTC. Amino acids: CASSEGRAPYEQYF.

This chain connects TRBV20-1 to TRBJ1-2; D uncertain. This CDR3 has 10 amino acids. From germline, CDR1 is DFQATT and CDR2 SNEGSKA (reference sequence). V lost 6 bases and J 6 bases, leaving 8 bases between the germline ends. The CDR3 protein is CSAPVNGYTF. In DNA, the CDR3 is TGCAGTGCCCCCGTTAATGGCTACACCTTC.

The rearrangement joins TRBV11-1 to TRBJ2-7; the D gene is possibly TRBD1 (5 bases). V dropped 5 bases and J dropped 6 bases, with 14 bases sitting between them. The CDR3 length is 13 residues. The V gene's germline CDR1 is SGHAT and CDR2 FQDESV (reference sequence). The CDR3 protein is CASSPAVGREQYF. In DNA form, the CDR3 reads TGTGCCAGCAGCCCCGCTGTGGGGCGCGAGCAGTACTTC.

This clonotype was counted only a few times. This rearrangement joins TRBV5-6 to TRBJ1-6; tentatively, D is TRBD1 (6 bases). The length of the CDR3 is 13 residues. V was pared by 4 bases and J by 10 bases, with 12 bases between. Germline V CDR1 and CDR2: SGHDT, YYEEEE. CDR3 amino acids: CASSPGQGSPLHF. CDR3 nucleotides: TGTGCCAGCAGCCCGGGACAAGGCTCACCCCTCCACTTT.